This T cell receptor beta chain was captured by sequencing in a study of shared clonotypes between healthy human individuals. This CDR3 comprises 13 residues. Per the germline V gene, CDR1 is MDHEN and CDR2 is SYDVKM. Repertoires were generated with immunoSEQ multiplex PCR, while TCRdb's copy carries only in-frame clones and drops some. This sample has 500,000 to 550,000 clones, with approximately 95% found just once. V usage is TRBV28 and J usage is TRBJ2-2; 11 nucleotides agree with TRBD2. The clonotype was recovered from a woman aged 25 to 39 in good health. Sequencing was done on a sample of naive CD4+ T cells sorted from blood. Subset here: CD45RA+ positively selected. The CDR3: CAATSGSTGELFF. DNA of the CDR3: TGTGCAGCAACTAGCGGGAGTACCGGGGAGCTGTTTTTT.